A single T cell receptor (beta chain) is shown here with its context. As yet, its antigen is unknown. The data are from a study of response to subunit inactivated influenza vaccine. TCRdb itself ran the RT-PCR reads through MiXCR, one entry per CDR3 protein. The sample records under 950,000 distinct CDR3 sequences, around 20% being singletons. Study-wide findings and caveats: It was the authors' suggestion that each seasonal influenza vaccination recruits few new T cells.

Germline V gene data show CDR1 as LGHNA and CDR2 as YSLEER. Between the trimmed V and J ends, which lost 1 base and 8 bases, there was a span of 14 bases. The CDR3 has 14 residues. This rearrangement joins TRBV4-3 to TRBJ1-2, with unresolved D. The specimen comprised PBMCs from blood, sampled roughly 5 days after vaccination. This sequence was found in a man aged 45-65 years who received an inactivated influenza vaccine. The CDR3: CASSQVLTEVGYTF. The CDR3, as DNA: TGCGCCAGCAGCCAAGTCCTTACCGAGGTGGGCTACACCTTC.